The 7 T cell receptor beta chains listed next were all sequenced from one sample in a study of blood T cell repertoires in COVID-19. Clones were read by immunoSEQ multiplex PCR, and TCRdb kept only the in-frame ones, dropping some. This sample yields approximately 110,000 clones, of which approximately 84% are seen a single time; about 1.4% belongs to the top ten. The sequenced sample was peripheral blood. These TCRs come from a man aged 45-65 years with acute or convalescent COVID-19.

The chain couples TRBV25-1 to TRBJ1-3, with D perhaps TRBD1 (6 bases). CDR1 and CDR2 from the germline V gene are MGHDK and SYGVNS. V shed 0 bases and J shed 3 bases, with 6 bases lying between them. The CDR3 totals 14 residues. The CDR3 here is CASSEYRGGNTIYF. The CDR3 bases are TGTGCCAGCAGTGAATACAGGGGTGGAAACACCATATATTTT.

The J gene is TRBJ2-3, the V gene TRBV11-2, with 9 nucleotides matching TRBD1. The V segment lost 4 bases and the J segment 6 bases; nucleotides outside the gene matches: 8. The CDR3 is 15 amino acids. Per the germline V gene, CDR1 is SGHAT and CDR2 is FQNNGV. The CDR3: CASSSFRTGVDTQYF. The DNA of the CDR3 is TGTGCCAGCAGCTCATTTAGGACAGGGGTCGATACGCAGTATTTT. Full variable domain (rest looked up from reference TRBV11-2 and TRBJ2-3): EAGVAQSPRYKIIEKRQSVAFWCNPISGHATLYWYQQILGQGPKLLIQFQNNGVVDDSQLPKDRFSAERLKGVDSTLKIQPAKLEDSAVYLCASSSFRTGVDTQYFGPGTRLTVL.

V usage is TRBV10-3 and J usage is TRBJ1-1; D perhaps matches TRBD1 (6 bases). Deletions cut 0 bases from V and 4 bases from J, with 12 bases between. Germline V gene sequence: CDR1 ENHRY, CDR2 SYGVKD. The CDR3 length is 15 residues. CDR3 in amino acids: CAISESRGLGTEAFF. The CDR3 DNA sequence: TGTGCCATCAGTGAGTCGCGGGGGCTGGGCACTGAAGCTTTCTTT.

This clone was found once. At one boundary the junction diverges from the germline segment, which might be a read error. J is TRBJ1-1 and V is TRBV5-5; 7 bases match TRBD1. The CDR3 totals 14 residues. Germline assignment: CDR1 SGHKS and CDR2 YYEKEE (reference sequence). DNA of the CDR3: TGTGCCAGCAGCCGGACAGGAGGGAACGCTGAAGCTTTCTTT. Translated: CASSRTGGNAEAFF.

The chain has TRBV5-5 and TRBJ2-1, with 8 bases aligning to TRBD2. V was clipped by 1 base and J by 6 bases; unmatched bases: 6. The germline gives CDR1 SGHKS, CDR2 YYEKEE (reference sequence). This CDR3 has 15 residues. The CDR3 protein is CASSLSSGLPNEQFF. The CDR3 coding sequence is TGTGCCAGCAGCTTGTCTAGCGGGTTACCCAATGAGCAGTTCTTC.

The rearrangement links TRBV11-2 to TRBJ1-2; D might be TRBD1 (5 bases). This CDR3 has 14 residues. V dropped 5 bases and J dropped 1 base, with 11 bases sitting between them. The germline V gene has CDR1 SGHAT and CDR2 FQNNGV. DNA for the CDR3: TGTGCCAGCAGCATGCAGGGCGTTAACTATGGCTACACCTTC. Amino acid sequence: CASSMQGVNYGYTF.

This chain connects TRBV14 to TRBJ2-3, with 9 bases lining up with TRBD2. From germline, CDR1 is SGHDN and CDR2 FVKESK. The CDR3 length is 15 residues. With V trimmed by 4 bases and J by 2 bases, 4 bases remained unmatched. The CDR3 nucleotides are TGTGCCAGCAGCCGGGGACTAGCTCTCACAGATACGCAGTATTTT. It encodes CASSRGLALTDTQYF.